This TCR beta chain appears in the sequencing data of a study of breast tumors, draining lymph nodes, adjacent tissues. TCRdb itself ran the multiplex PCR reads through MiXCR, one entry per CDR3 protein. Seen here are under 150,000 distinct CDR3 sequences, just under 20% observed once, and the top ten hold 3.5% to 4.5%. The CDR3 is 15 amino acids. V dropped 6 bases and J dropped 2; count of bases not matched to a gene: 10. Germline-derived CDR1 and CDR2 are MDHEN and SYDVKM. Axillary draining lymph nodes of breast cancer patients supplied the node samples. This clonotype was observed many times. Sequencing input: axillary lymph node tissue. This chain connects TRBV28 to TRBJ2-7; TRBD1 aligns across 7 bases. The TCR originated in a female donor with breast cancer. Some clones in this sample may be carry-over from other donors' samples. The DNA for the CDR3 is TGTGCCAGCAGGACTGACAGGGAAGGGACCTACGAGCAGTACTTC. The encoded protein is CASRTDREGTYEQYF. The variable domain in full, with the rest retrieved from reference TRBV28 and TRBJ2-7, is DVKVTQSSRYLVKRTGEKVFLECVQDMDHENMFWYRQDPGLGLRLIYFSYDVKMKEKGDIPEGYSVSREKKERFSLILESASTNQTSMYLCASRTDREGTYEQYFGPGTRLTVT.